This T cell receptor (beta chain) was documented in a study of blood T cells in healthy people across ages. Study-wide results and caveats: From one million sequenced T cells, diversity estimates were lower bounds.

A second PCR of roughly 7 to 11 cycles used a sample-barcoded 5' primer and a J-beta primer mix. TCRdb re-derived calls from the 5' RACE reads in MiXCR, one entry per CDR3 protein. The table records under 2,000,000 distinct CDR3 sequences, around half of them present only once. Samples had at least 7 million PBMCs isolated from them. V lost 1 base and J 6 bases, leaving 16 bases between the germline ends. From germline, CDR1 is SGHTA and CDR2 FQGNSA. The CDR3 has 16 amino acids. To note about this clonotype: Its antigen is unidentified.

The sequence derives from a woman aged 40 to 50 in good health. The chain couples TRBV7-2 to TRBJ2-1, with D tentatively TRBD2 (5 bases). Sequencing was performed on blood. The CDR3 here is CASSLEPQVRGNEQFF. The CDR3 region has the DNA TGTGCCAGCAGCTTAGAACCCCAGGTCCGGGGCAATGAGCAGTTCTTC. Supplemented by reference TRBV7-2 and TRBJ2-1, the full variable domain reads GAGVSQSPSNKVTEKGKDVELRCDPISGHTALYWYRQSLGQGLEFLIYFQGNSAPDKSGLPSDRFSAERTGGSVSTLTIQRTQQEDSAVYLCASSLEPQVRGNEQFFGPGTRLTVL.